Listed below are T cell receptor beta chains from one sample, sequenced in a study of OX40 agonist ivuxolimab in advanced cancers. Using immunoSEQ multiplex PCR, the repertoire was profiled, and TCRdb retains in-frame clones only, with some absent. Of more than 75,000 clones in the sample, roughly nine tenths are singletons; the top ten hold around 0.8%. This sample comprised CD4+ or CD8+ T cells sorted from blood, obtained in a trial of the OX40 agonist ivuxolimab. The receptor set was obtained from an adult with an advanced solid tumor such as melanoma, head and neck, liver or kidney cancer. Each CDR3 is given without its conserved first and last residue.

V gene,CDR3 length,J gene,CDR3 protein
TRBV7-3,11,TRBJ2-3,ASSGGAGDTQY
TRBV7-9,11,TRBJ2-1,AGVAGADDEQF
TRBV13,10,TRBJ1-1,ASSFKGTEAF
TRBV1,11,TRBJ2-4,TSSQELEREEY
TRBV7-9,10,TRBJ1-2,ASSLEGNGYT
TRBV7-3,11,TRBJ1-1,ASSLDVYTEAF
TRBV29-1,14,TRBJ2-2,SVSPRGRANTGELF
TRBV9,11,TRBJ1-1,ASSVATNTEAF
TRBV7-3,14,TRBJ2-2,ASSTGQGTNTGELF
TRBV5-1,11,TRBJ2-2,ATRDSDTGELF
TRBV28,10,TRBJ1-5,ASGGSNQPQH
TRBV5-5,9,TRBJ2-3,ASSFQNTQY
TRBV7-2,14,TRBJ1-4,ASSLTPGATNEKLF
TRBV28,12,TRBJ2-2,ASSFPRNTGELF
TRBV23-1,13,TRBJ2-2,ASSLAPSWSGELF
TRBV6-6,12,TRBJ1-5,ASRQQGAGQPQH
TRBV5-1,12,TRBJ1-2,ASSLEGKRDGYT
TRBV28,14,TRBJ1-4,ASSLMAEAPNEKLF
TRBV7-8,14,TRBJ2-6,ASRVSGRNGANVLT
TRBV6-1,8,TRBJ1-1,ASRDTEAF
TRBV2,13,TRBJ1-2,ASIDLAGQGRGYT
TRBV10-3,13,TRBJ2-1,AISDSSGSGNEQF
TRBV2,11,TRBJ2-7,ASSGRLEGEQY
TRBV19,11,TRBJ2-7,ATRGDGESEQY
TRBV5-5,13,TRBJ2-1,ASSLGGSSYNEQF
TRBV11-2,12,TRBJ2-1,ASSLQPSPGEQF
TRBV19,13,TRBJ2-3,ASSIGTGLTDTQY
TRBV11-2,15,TRBJ2-2,ASSSSALGLAGGELF
TRBV28,12,TRBJ1-1,ASSPPSRDTEAF
TRBV7-2,14,TRBJ2-7,ASSLRSGTGANEQY
TRBV6-6,14,TRBJ2-4,ASSHRDPLAKNIQY
TRBV5-4,12,TRBJ1-1,ASSAGKGEGWAF
TRBV2,11,TRBJ1-1,ASGTDLNTEAF
TRBV19,12,TRBJ2-2,ASSTSGLAAELF
TRBV7-2,11,TRBJ2-5,ASTPDRQETQY
TRBV30,14,TRBJ1-4,AWTSGTLGRNEKLF
TRBV19,12,TRBJ1-5,ASSGTGFNQPQH
TRBV6-6,12,TRBJ1-5,ASIRDRGNQPQH
TRBV5-1,14,TRBJ1-1,ASSSAGGQLNTEAF
TRBV9,11,TRBJ2-2,ASSVAVPGELF
TRBV5-8,10,TRBJ1-5,ASTSPHQPQH
TRBV5-4,12,TRBJ2-5,ASSLSGGVETQY
TRBV6-1,12,TRBJ2-1,ASRGQGIYNEQF